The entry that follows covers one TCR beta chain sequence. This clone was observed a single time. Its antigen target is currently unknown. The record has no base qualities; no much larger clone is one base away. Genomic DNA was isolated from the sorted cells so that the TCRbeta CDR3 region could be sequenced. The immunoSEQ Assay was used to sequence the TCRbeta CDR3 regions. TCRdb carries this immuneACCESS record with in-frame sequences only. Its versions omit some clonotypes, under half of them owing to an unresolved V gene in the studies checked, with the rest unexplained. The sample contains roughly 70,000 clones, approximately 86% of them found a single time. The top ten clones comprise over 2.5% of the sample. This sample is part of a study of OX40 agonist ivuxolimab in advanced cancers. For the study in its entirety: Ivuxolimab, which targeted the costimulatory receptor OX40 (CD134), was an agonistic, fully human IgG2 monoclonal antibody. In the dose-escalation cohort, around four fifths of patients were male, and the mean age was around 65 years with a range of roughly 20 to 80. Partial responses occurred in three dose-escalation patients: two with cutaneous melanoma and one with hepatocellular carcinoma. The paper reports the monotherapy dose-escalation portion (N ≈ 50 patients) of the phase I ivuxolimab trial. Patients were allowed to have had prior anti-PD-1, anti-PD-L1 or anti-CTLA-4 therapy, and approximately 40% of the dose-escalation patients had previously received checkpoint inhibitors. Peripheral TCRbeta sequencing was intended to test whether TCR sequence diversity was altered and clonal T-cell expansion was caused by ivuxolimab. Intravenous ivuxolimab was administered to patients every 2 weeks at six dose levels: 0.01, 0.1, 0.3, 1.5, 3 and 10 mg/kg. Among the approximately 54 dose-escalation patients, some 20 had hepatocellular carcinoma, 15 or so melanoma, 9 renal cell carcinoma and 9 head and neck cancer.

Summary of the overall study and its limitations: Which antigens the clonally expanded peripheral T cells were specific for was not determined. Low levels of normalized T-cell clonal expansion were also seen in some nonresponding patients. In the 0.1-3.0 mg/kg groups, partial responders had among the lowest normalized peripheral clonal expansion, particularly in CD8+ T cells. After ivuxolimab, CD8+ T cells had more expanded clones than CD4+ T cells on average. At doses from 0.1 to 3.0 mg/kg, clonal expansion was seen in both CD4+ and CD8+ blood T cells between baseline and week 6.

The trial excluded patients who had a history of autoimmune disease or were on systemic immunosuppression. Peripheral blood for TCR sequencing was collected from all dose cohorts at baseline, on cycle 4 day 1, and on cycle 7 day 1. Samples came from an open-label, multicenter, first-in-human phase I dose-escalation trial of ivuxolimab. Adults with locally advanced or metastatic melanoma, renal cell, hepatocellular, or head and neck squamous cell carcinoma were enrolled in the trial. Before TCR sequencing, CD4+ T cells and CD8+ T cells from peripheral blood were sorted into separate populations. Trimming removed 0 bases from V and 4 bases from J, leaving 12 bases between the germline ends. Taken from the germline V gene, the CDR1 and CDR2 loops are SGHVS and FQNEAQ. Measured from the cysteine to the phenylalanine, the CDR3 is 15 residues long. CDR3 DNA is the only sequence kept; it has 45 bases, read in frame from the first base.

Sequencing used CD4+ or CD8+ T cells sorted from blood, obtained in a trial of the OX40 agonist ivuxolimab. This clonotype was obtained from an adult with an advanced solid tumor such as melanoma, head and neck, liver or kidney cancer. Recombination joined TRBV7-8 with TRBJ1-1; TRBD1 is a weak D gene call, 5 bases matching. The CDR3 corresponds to CASSLAFGGSTEAFF. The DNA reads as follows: TGTGCCAGCAGCTTAGCGTTCGGGGGATCCACTGAAGCTTTCTTT. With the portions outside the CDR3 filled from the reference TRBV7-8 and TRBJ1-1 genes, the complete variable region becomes GAGVSQSPRYKVAKRGQDVALRCDPISGHVSLFWYQQALGQGPEFLTYFQNEAQLDKSGLPSDRFFAERPEGSVSTLKIQRTQQEDSAVYLCASSLAFGGSTEAFFGQGTRLTVV.